This T cell receptor beta chain was captured by sequencing in a study of human T cells and chemical hapten exposure. Study-level background: A patient group, mainly female, showed alopecia areata, totalis or universalis.

Study-wide results and caveats: Significantly more large CDR3 similarity clusters were formed by expanded TCRs than by controls. Sensitization with DPC brought no change to TCRs above 1 in 1000 in frequency.

Original analysis: TCR counts had a median of 95,638 per sample and spanned about 20,000 to 750,000. TCRdb re-called the RACE reads through MiXCR, storing one row per CDR3 protein. In this record, the V and J calls reflect TCRdb's handling and not the investigators' own analysis. This table holds 35,000 or so distinct CDR3 sequences, around 6.4% found once. The CDR3 is 13 amino acids. Trimming pared 5 bases from V and 5 bases from J, leaving 11 bases between. Stated time point: patch test 1, 2 weeks after DPC sensitization. Treatment in this sample: therapeutic diphenylcyclopropenone sensitization with weekly scalp DPC. Before extraction, the whole blood was not fractionated, and total RNA was taken from it. About this clonotype itself: The antigen remains undetermined.

Specimen: whole blood, collected in connection with sensitization to the hapten diphenylcyclopropenone (DPC). The TCR was taken from a young woman with alopecia areata. Some clones in this sample may be carry-over from other donors' samples. The chain recombines TRBV12-3 or TRBV12-4 with TRBJ2-3; perhaps TRBD2 as D (5 bases). CDR3 in DNA: TGTGCCAGCAGTCCCGGGGTTGGAGATACGCAGTATTTT. It yields the protein CASSPGVGDTQYF.